This TCR beta chain was sequenced in a study of brain T cells in children with intractable seizures. The assay was immunoSEQ multiplex PCR, and TCRdb's table has in-frame clones only and misses some. The sample has about 340,000 clones, 93% seen once. The CDR3 is 11 amino acids. Germline-derived CDR1 and CDR2 are ENHRY and SYGVKD. The V end was cut by 6 bases, the J end by 4 bases, with 6 bases between. Described time point: blood from clinic visit 5 months post-surgery; TSC patient then seizure free. Only cases whose brain tissue showed the highest T cell transcript signatures were sequenced. At least one anti-epileptic drug was given before surgery.

The source material was peripheral blood, sampled less than 6 months after surgery. The clonotype was recovered from a boy under two years old with tuberous sclerosis and intractable seizures. The V and J genes are TRBV10-3 and TRBJ1-2; D gene uncertain. CDR3 amino acids: CAIREAYGYTF. CDR3 bases: TGTGCCATCAGGGAGGCCTATGGCTACACCTTC.